This TCR beta chain was obtained from a study of breast tumors, draining lymph nodes, adjacent tissues. The study's findings and limits: Data only fit, rather than demonstrated, lymph node origin of most tumor T cells. Tumor TCR diversity was below lymph nodes but above nontumor tissue.

A single record per CDR3 protein comes from TCRdb applying MiXCR to the multiplex PCR reads. The sample yields 21,000 or so distinct CDR3 sequences, around 41% seen once. Comments on this clonotype: The antigen is unknown.

This CDR3 is built from 13 residues. Per the germline V gene, CDR1 is DFQATT and CDR2 is SNEGSKA (reference sequence). Trimming removed 5 bases at V and 3 bases at J, with 11 bases between. The receptor comes from a female donor with breast cancer. Some clones in this sample may be carry-over from other donors' samples. The chain has TRBV20-1 and TRBJ2-1, with a possible D match to TRBD1 (5 bases). The sample taken for sequencing was breast tumor tissue. CDR3 sequence reads: CSAWGHDYNEQFF. The CDR3 DNA sequence: TGCAGTGCTTGGGGCCATGACTACAATGAGCAGTTCTTC.